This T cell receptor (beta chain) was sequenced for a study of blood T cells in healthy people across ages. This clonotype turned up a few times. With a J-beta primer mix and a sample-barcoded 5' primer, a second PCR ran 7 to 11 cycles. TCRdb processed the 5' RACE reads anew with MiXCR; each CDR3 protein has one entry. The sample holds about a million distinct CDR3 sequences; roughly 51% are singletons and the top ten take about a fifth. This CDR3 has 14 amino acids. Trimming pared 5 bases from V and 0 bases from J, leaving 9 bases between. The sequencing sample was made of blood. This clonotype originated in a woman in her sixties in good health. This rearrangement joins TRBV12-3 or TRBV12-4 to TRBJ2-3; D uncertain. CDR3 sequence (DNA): TGTGCCAGCAGTGGGGTTGAGAGCACAGATACGCAGTATTTT. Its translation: CASSGVESTDTQYF.